Following are 10 T cell receptor beta chains from one sample sequenced in a study of blood T cell repertoires in COVID-19. Assay used: immunoSEQ multiplex PCR; TCRdb lists only in-frame clones, some missing. This sample has 120,000 or so clones, with roughly 90% found just once. Sequenced sample: peripheral blood. These receptors were taken from a man between 60 and 75 years old with COVID-19, enrolled during active disease.

The chain couples TRBV11-3 to TRBJ1-4; 7 bases fit TRBD1. This CDR3 region has 14 residues. Unmatched junction bases numbered 10, after V lost 5 bases and J lost 10 bases. Looked up from germline, CDR1 is SGHNT and CDR2 is YENEEA. The CDR3 region is CASSQGPQGGKLFF. The DNA for the CDR3 is TGTGCCAGCAGCCAGGGGCCTCAGGGGGGAAAACTGTTTTTT.

CDR3 sequence: CATSDLGSGTYEQFF. CDR3 in DNA: TGTGCCACCAGTGATTTAGGGAGCGGGACCTATGAGCAGTTCTTC. This chain joins TRBV24-1 and TRBJ2-1; 7 nucleotides align to TRBD2. There are 15 residues in the CDR3. CDR1 and CDR2 (germline): KGHDR, SFDVKD. The V gene end was trimmed by 1 base and the J gene end by 8 bases; junction bases not matched to a gene: 7.

This clone was seen only a few times. The V and J genes are TRBV13 and TRBJ2-1, with 11 bases that match TRBD2. J gave up 6 bases and V 1 base, and 2 bases lay outside the gene matches. This CDR3 spans 15 amino acids. Germline CDR1 is PRHDT and CDR2 is FYEKMQ (reference sequence). CDR3 coding DNA: TGTGCCAGCAGCTTAGATACTAGCGGGAGCAATGAGCAGTTCTTC. It specifies CASSLDTSGSNEQFF.

This clone appeared a single time. The rearrangement joins TRBV3-1 (or the pseudogene TRBV3-2) to TRBJ2-7, with 11 bases fitting TRBD2. The CDR3 is 16 amino acids. V lost 4 bases, J lost 2 bases, and 7 bases stayed unmatched. The germline gives CDR1 LGHDT, CDR2 YNNKEL (reference sequence). In DNA form, the CDR3 reads TGTGCCAGCAGCCGGATTAGACTAGCGGGGACCTACGAGCAGTACTTC. Translation: CASSRIRLAGTYEQYF.

The rearrangement joins TRBV5-5 to TRBJ2-1; TRBD2 matches 9 bases. The CDR3 extends over 15 amino acids. Looked up from germline, CDR1 is SGHKS and CDR2 is YYEKEE (reference sequence). With V trimmed by 2 bases and J by 0 bases, 0 bases remained unmatched. This chain's CDR3 is CASSFSGSSYNEQFF. The CDR3, as DNA: TGTGCCAGCAGCTTTAGCGGGAGCTCCTACAATGAGCAGTTCTTC.

The chain has TRBV11-2 and TRBJ2-7; D is possibly TRBD2 (5 bases). This CDR3 has 15 amino acids. V gave up 6 bases and J gave up 4 bases, with 19 bases separating them. Germline V gene sequence: CDR1 SGHAT, CDR2 FQNNGV. CDR3 nucleotides: TGTGCCAGCAGTTATACTAGTTCCATTATGTACGAGCAGTACTTC. It translates to CASSYTSSIMYEQYF.

This sequence joins TRBV30 and TRBJ2-6; TRBD1 aligns across 11 bases. The CDR3 spans 18 residues. J was trimmed by 1 base and V by 4 bases; bases with no gene match: 9. Germline V lookup: CDR1 GTSNPN, CDR2 SVGIG (reference sequence). The CDR3 loop reads CAWMLPGQGVSGANVLTF. The CDR3 DNA sequence: TGTGCCTGGATGTTGCCGGGACAGGGGGTGTCTGGGGCCAACGTCCTGACTTTC. The complete variable domain, with remaining parts taken from reference TRBV30 and TRBJ2-6, reads SQTIHQWPATLVQPVGSPLSLECTVEGTSNPNLYWYRQAAGRGLQLLFYSVGIGQISSEVPQNLSASRPQDRQFILSSKKLLLSDSGFYLCAWMLPGQGVSGANVLTFGAGSRLTVL.

This chain uses TRBV27 with TRBJ2-3; possible D gene TRBD1, 6 bases. V was shortened by 1 base and J by 2 bases, with 19 bases between the two germline ends. This CDR3 comprises 18 residues. Germline V gene data show CDR1 as MNHEY and CDR2 as SMNVEV (reference sequence). The CDR3 protein is CASSLWGRLELITDTQYF. The CDR3 bases are TGTGCCAGCAGTTTATGGGGGCGGTTGGAGCTGATCACAGATACGCAGTATTTT.

This clone occurred a few times. CDR3 nucleotide sequence: TGTGCCAGCTCACCGACAGGGGGGGATACGCAGTATTTT. This sequence encodes CASSPTGGDTQYF. This chain links TRBV18 with TRBJ2-3; 9 bases agree with TRBD1. With 3 bases clipped from V and 6 bases from J, the junction kept 1 base outside the gene matches. Germline values: CDR1 KGHSH, CDR2 LQKENI. The CDR3 length is 13 residues.

The chain carries TRBV28 and TRBJ2-1, with 7 bases fitting TRBD2. Unmatched junction bases numbered 4, after V lost 6 bases and J lost 5 bases. CDR1 and CDR2 (germline): MDHEN, SYDVKM. This CDR3 is built from 13 residues. CDR3 nucleotides: TGTGCCAGCAGGGGGGGAGGGGACAATGAGCAGTTCTTC. Translation gives CASRGGGDNEQFF.